This TCR beta chain was profiled in a study of cytomegalovirus exposure and HLA in healthy donors. Overall study findings and caveats: Sequencing had likely introduced a cluster of highly shared sequence variants as an artifact. Earlier results showed most TCR beta V segments being productive about 87% or about 30% of the time.

With V trimmed by 1 base and J by 5 bases, 3 bases remained unmatched. The CDR3 loop spans 16 amino acids. Germline V gene lookup returns CDR1 MNHEY and CDR2 SVGAGI. In regard to this clone: As yet, its antigen is unknown.

The PCR used 60 Vbeta and 13 Jbeta primers. Some clones are missing from TCRdb's copy, which holds only in-frame ones; the method was immunoSEQ multiplex PCR. The sample lists approximately 150,000 clones; 70% to 80% were seen once. The sequenced material came from PBMCs. J is TRBJ1-6 and V is TRBV6-5; the match to TRBD1 covers 9 bases. This TCR came from a woman in her 40s in good health and CMV-seronegative. CDR3 coding DNA: TGTGCCAGCAGTTACTACGGACAGGGGAATAATTCACCCCTCCACTTT. This codes for CASSYYGQGNNSPLHF.